The 5 T cell receptor beta chains listed next were all sequenced from one sample in a study of CD8 T cells in ankylosing spondylitis. The antigens these receptors bind are not known. TCRdb independently ran MiXCR on the 5' RACE reads; one entry per CDR3 protein. There are some 220,000 distinct CDR3 sequences in the sample; 6% to 8.5% occur only once, and 12% to 15% lies in the top ten. Study observations and caveats: Roughly eight highly homologous variants made up a TCR beta motif that seemed to typify ankylosing spondylitis blood.

The specimen sequenced was blood, either unsorted or a sorted T cell fraction (not recorded which). The origin of the receptors is a male donor with ankylosing spondylitis.

The rearrangement joins TRBV19 to TRBJ2-6; the D call may be TRBD1 or TRBD2 (5 bases each). This CDR3 spans 16 amino acids. V was clipped by 1 base and J by 4 bases, with 11 bases between them. Germline values: CDR1 LNHDA, CDR2 SQIVND (reference sequence). The CDR3 nucleotides read TGTGCCAGTAGTATAGGTGCCGGGGCGGGGGCCAACGTCCTGACTTTC. It translates to CASSIGAGAGANVLTF.

This clonotype was detected many times. V usage is TRBV27 and J usage is TRBJ1-1; D possibly corresponds to TRBD1 (5 bases). CDR1 and CDR2 from the germline V gene are MNHEY and SMNVEV (reference sequence). V was trimmed by 5 bases and J by 3 bases, leaving 16 bases between them. The CDR3 spans 15 residues. The DNA for the CDR3 is TGTGCCAGCAGTGGTGTGGGCTTAGGGGACACTGAAGCTTTCTTT. This gives the protein CASSGVGLGDTEAFF.

Many counts were recorded for this clonotype. The chain uses TRBV20-1 and TRBJ2-3; 7 bases align to TRBD1. The CDR3 spans 15 residues. V lost 4 bases and J lost 6; bases outside the gene matches: 13. CDR1 DFQATT and CDR2 SNEGSKA come from the germline V gene (reference sequence). CDR3 nucleotides: TGCAGTGCTATACGTCAGGGCAGGGGGTCGGATACGCAGTATTTT. Translated: CSAIRQGRGSDTQYF.

This clonotype was observed at least ten times. J is TRBJ1-1 and V is TRBV27; D perhaps matches TRBD1 (6 bases). Germline V CDR1 and CDR2: MNHEY, SMNVEV (reference sequence). There are 15 residues in the CDR3. Trimming shortened V by 2 bases and J by 2 bases, and 12 bases separated the two germline ends. Here the CDR3 reads CASSLKQGYNTEAFF. CDR3 in DNA: TGTGCCAGCAGTTTAAAACAGGGTTACAACACTGAAGCTTTCTTT.

This clonotype showed up just a few times. The V and J genes are TRBV6-1 and TRBJ2-4; D may be TRBD1 (5 bases). This CDR3 comprises 15 residues. V was shortened by 6 bases and J by 0 bases, with 12 bases between the two germline ends. The germline gives CDR1 MNHNS, CDR2 SASEGT. DNA for the CDR3: TGTGCCAGCAGATTTTCTCAGGGAGCCAAAAACATTCAGTACTTC. Translation gives CASRFSQGAKNIQYF.